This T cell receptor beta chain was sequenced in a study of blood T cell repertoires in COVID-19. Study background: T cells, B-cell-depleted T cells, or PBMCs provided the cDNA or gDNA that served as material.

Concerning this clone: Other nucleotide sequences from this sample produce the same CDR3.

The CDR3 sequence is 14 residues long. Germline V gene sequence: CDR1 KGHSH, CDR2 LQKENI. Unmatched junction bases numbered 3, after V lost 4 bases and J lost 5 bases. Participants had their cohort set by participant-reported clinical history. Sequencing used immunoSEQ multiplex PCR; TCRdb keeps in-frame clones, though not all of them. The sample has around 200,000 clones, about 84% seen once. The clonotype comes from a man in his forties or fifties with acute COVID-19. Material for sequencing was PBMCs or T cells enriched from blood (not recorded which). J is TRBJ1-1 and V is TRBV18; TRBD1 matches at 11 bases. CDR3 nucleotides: TGTGCCAGCTCACAGGGACAGGGGGATACTGAAGCTTTCTTT. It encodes CASSQGQGDTEAFF.